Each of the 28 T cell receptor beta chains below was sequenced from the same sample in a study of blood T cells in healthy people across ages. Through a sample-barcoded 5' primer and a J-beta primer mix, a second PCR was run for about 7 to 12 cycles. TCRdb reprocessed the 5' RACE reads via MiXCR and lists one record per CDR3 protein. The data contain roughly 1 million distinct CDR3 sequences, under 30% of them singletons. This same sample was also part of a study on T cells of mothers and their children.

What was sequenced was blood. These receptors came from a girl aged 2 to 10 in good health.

CDR3 bases: TGTGCCAGCAGTTACATGGGACAGCTTGGAAACACCATATATTTT. Translated, it gives CASSYMGQLGNTIYF. The chain has TRBV6-6 and TRBJ1-3; 7 nucleotides agree with TRBD1. The CDR3 runs to 15 residues. V lost 2 bases, J lost 3 bases, and 4 bases stayed unmatched. Germline CDR1 MNHNY, CDR2 SVGAGI (reference sequence).

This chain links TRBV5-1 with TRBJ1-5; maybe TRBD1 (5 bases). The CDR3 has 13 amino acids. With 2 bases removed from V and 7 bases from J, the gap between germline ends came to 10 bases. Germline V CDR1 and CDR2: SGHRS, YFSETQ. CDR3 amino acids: CASSLLGEQPQHF. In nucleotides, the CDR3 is TGCGCCAGCAGCTTATTAGGGGAACAGCCCCAGCATTTT.

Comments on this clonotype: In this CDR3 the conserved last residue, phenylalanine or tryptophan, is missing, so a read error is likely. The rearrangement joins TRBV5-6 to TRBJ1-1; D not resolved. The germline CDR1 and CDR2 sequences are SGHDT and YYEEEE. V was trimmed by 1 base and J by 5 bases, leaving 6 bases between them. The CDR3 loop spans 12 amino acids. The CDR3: CASSLPGTEAFC. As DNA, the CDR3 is TGTGCCAGCAGCTTGCCCGGGACTGAAGCTTTCTGT.

The CDR3 nucleotides are TGCAGCGTGGACCACTATAGCATGGATACGCAGTATTTT. Its translation: CSVDHYSMDTQYF. J is TRBJ2-3 and V is TRBV29-1; no firm D call. The CDR3 runs 13 residues. Deletions cut 6 bases from V and 6 bases from J, with 16 bases between. Germline V gene lookup returns CDR1 SQVTM and CDR2 ANQGSEA.

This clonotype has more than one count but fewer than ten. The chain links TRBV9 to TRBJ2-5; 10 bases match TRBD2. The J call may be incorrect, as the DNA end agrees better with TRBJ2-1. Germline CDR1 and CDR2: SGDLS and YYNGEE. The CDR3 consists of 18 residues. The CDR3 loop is CASSTPEEGLARLAEQFF. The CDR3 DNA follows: TGTGCCAGCAGCACCCCGGAGGAGGGACTAGCGCGTCTGGCCGAGCAGTTCTTC.

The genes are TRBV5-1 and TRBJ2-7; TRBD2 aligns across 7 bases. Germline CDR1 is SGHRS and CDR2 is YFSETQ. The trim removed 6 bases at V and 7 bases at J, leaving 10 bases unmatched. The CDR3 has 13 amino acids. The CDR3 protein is CASTWTSSQEQYF. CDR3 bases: TGCGCCAGCACTTGGACTAGTAGTCAAGAGCAGTACTTC.

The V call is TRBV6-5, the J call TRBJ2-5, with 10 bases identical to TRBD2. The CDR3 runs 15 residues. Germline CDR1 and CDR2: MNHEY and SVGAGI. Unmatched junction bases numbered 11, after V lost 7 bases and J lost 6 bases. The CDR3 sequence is CASTPQASGGKTQYF. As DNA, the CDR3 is TGTGCCAGCACTCCCCAGGCTAGCGGGGGAAAGACCCAGTACTTC.

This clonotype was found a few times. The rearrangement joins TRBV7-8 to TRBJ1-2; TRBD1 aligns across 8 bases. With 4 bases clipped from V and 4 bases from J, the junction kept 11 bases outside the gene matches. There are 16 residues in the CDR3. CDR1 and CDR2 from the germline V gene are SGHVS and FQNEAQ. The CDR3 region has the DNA TGTGCCAGCAGCTCGCCCGGGGGGACAGGAGTCTATGGCTACACCTTC. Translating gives CASSSPGGTGVYGYTF.

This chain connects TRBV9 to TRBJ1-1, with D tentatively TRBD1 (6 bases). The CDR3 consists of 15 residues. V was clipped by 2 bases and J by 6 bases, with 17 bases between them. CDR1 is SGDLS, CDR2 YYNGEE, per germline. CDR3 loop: CASSVAQGGGAEAFF. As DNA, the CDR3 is TGTGCCAGCAGCGTGGCACAGGGAGGAGGGGCTGAAGCTTTCTTT.

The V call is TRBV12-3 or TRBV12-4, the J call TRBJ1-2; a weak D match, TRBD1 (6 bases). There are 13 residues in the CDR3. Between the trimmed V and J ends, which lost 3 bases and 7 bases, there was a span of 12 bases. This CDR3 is CASSLGGLSGYTF. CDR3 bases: TGTGCCAGCAGTTTGGGGGGGCTAAGTGGCTACACCTTC.

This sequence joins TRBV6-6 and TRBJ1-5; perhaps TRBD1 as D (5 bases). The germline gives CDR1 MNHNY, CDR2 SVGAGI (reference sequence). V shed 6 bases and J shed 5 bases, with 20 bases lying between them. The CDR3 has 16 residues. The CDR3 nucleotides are TGTGCCAGCAGGGGGGAAGGGCCCGCATTGTATCAGCCCCAGCATTTT. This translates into CASRGEGPALYQPQHF.

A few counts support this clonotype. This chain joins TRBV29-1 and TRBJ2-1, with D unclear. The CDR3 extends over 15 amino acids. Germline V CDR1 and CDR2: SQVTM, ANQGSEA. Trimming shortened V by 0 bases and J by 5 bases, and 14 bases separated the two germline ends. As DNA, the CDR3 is TGCAGCGTTGAAGATTGGTCAGAATACAACAATGAGCAGTTCTTC. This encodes CSVEDWSEYNNEQFF.

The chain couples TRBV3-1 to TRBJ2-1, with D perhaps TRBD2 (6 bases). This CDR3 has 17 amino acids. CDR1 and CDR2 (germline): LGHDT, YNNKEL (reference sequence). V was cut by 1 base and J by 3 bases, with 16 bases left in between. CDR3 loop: CASSQGIWEVVYNEQFF. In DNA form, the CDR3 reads TGTGCCAGCAGCCAAGGGATCTGGGAGGTAGTCTACAATGAGCAGTTCTTC.

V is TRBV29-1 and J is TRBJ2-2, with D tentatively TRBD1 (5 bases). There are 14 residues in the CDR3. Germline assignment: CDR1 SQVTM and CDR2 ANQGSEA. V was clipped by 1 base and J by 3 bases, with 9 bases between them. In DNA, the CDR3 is TGCAGCGTTGAAGGGGGCTTGGACACCGGGGAGCTGTTTTTT. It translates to CSVEGGLDTGELFF.

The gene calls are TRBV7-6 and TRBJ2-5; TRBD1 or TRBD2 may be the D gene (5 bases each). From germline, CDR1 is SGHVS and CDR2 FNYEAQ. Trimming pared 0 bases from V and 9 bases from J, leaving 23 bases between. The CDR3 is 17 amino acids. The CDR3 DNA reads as TGTGCCAGCAGCTTAGCGTATAAGGGGACGTCGAACGGGGCCCAGTACTTC. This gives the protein CASSLAYKGTSNGAQYF.

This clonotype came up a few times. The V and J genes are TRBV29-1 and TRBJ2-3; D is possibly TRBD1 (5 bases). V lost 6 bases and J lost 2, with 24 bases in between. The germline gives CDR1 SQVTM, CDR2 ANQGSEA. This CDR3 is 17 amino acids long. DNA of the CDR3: TGCAGCGTCCCGATACTGAGAACAGGAGTAGACACAGATACGCAGTATTTT. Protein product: CSVPILRTGVDTDTQYF.

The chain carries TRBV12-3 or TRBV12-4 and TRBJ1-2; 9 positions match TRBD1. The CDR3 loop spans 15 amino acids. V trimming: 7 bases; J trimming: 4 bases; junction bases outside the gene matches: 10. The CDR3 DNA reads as TGTGCCAGCACTATACTCAGGACAGGGGCCTATGGCTACACCTTC. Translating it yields CASTILRTGAYGYTF.

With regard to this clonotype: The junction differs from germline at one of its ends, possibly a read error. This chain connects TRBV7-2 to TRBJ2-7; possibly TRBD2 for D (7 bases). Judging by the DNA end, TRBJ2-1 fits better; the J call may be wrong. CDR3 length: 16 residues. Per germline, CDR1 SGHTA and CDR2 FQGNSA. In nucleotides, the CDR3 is TGTGCCAGCAGCTTAATAGGGGGAGGGCCCAACAATAAGCAGTTCTTC. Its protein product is CASSLIGGGPNNKQFF.

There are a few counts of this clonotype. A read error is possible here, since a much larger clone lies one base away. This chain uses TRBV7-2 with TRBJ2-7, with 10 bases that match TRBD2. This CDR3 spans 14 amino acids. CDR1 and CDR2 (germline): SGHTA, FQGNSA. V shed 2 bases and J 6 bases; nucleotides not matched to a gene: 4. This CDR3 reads CASSLLAGVGEQYF. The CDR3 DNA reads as TGTGCCAGCAGCTTACTAGCGGGAGTGGGCGAGCAGTACTTC.

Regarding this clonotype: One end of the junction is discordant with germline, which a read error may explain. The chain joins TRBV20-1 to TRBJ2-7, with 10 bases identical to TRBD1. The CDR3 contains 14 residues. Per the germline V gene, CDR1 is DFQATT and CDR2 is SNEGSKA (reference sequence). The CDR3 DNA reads TGCGGTGCCACCACCCGACAGGGGGCACGGGAGCAGTACTTC. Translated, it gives CGATTRQGAREQYF.

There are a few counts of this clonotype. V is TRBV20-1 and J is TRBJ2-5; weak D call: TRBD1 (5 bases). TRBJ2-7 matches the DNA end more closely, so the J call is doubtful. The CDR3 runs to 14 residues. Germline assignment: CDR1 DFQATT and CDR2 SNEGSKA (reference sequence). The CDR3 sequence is CSARDGTGPYEQYF. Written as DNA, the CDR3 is TGCAGTGCTAGAGATGGCACAGGCCCCTACGAGCAGTACTTC.

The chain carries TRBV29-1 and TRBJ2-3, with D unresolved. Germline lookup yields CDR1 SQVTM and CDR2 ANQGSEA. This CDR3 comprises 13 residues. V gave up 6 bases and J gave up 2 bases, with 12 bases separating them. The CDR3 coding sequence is TGCAGCGTGGAGCAGATACTCACAGATACGCAGTATTTT. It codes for CSVEQILTDTQYF.

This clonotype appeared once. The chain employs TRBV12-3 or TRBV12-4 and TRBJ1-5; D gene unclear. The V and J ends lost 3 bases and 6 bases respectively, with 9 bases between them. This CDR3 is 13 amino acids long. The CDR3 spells CASSLTDPQPQHF. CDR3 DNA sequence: TGTGCCAGCAGTTTGACCGATCCTCAGCCCCAGCATTTT.

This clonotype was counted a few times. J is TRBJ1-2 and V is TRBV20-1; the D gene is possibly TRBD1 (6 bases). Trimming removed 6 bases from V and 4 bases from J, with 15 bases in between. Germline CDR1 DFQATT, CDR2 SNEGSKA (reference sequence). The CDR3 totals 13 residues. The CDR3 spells CSAADSSSYGYTF. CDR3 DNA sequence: TGCAGTGCAGCGGACAGTTCGAGCTATGGCTACACCTTC.

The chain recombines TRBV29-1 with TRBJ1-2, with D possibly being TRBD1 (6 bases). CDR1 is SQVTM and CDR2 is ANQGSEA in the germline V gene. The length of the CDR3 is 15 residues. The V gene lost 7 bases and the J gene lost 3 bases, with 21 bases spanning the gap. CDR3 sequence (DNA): TGCAGCGCTTTTTCCGACAGGTCCCTTGACTATGGCTACACCTTC. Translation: CSAFSDRSLDYGYTF.

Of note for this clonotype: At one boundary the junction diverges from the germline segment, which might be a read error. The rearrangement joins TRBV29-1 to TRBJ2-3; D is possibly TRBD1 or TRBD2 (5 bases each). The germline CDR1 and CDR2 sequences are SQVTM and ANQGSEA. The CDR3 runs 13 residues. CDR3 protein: CSVDGDGTDTRYF. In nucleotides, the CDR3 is TGCAGCGTTGATGGGGACGGCACAGATACGCGGTATTTT.

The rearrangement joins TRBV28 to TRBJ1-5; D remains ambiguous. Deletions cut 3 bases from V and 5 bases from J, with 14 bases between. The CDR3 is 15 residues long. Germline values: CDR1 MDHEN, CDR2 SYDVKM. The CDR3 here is CASSFAAAGDQPQHF. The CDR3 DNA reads TGTGCCAGCAGTTTTGCGGCGGCCGGCGATCAGCCCCAGCATTTT.

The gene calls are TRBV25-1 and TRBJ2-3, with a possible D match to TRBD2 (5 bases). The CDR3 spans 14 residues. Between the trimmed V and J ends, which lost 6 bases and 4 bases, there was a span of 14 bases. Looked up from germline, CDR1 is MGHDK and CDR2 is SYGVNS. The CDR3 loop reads CASSLRLQADTQYF. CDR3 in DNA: TGTGCCAGCAGCTTGAGACTACAAGCAGATACGCAGTATTTT.